This T cell receptor beta chain was observed in a study of blood T cell repertoires in COVID-19. The CDR3 runs 17 residues. CDR1 and CDR2 from the germline V gene are SEHNR and FQNEAQ (reference sequence). Losses at the gene ends were 0 bases for V and 2 bases for J; bases not matched to a gene: 7. Cohorts were based on clinical histories the participants reported. Cohort 3 donors counted as recovered after two negative PCRs, clearance, or resolved symptoms. Sequenced by immunoSEQ multiplex PCR; TCRdb stores in-frame clones only, minus some. Of 150,000 to 250,000 clones in the sample, 82% were seen once.

Sequencing was performed on PBMCs or T cells enriched from blood (not recorded which). The origin of this receptor is a man aged 35-49 years who had recovered from COVID-19. This rearrangement joins TRBV7-9 to TRBJ2-3; 8 nucleotides align to TRBD2. The CDR3 nucleotides are TGTGCCAGCAGCTTAGCGAGGTCGGGAGGGCCCACAGATACGCAGTATTTT. It encodes CASSLARSGGPTDTQYF.